This T cell receptor (beta chain) was documented in a study of blood T cell repertoires in COVID-19. Overall study: Sample material is recorded as cDNA or gDNA derived from T cells, B-cell-depleted T cells, or PBMCs.

The V gene end was trimmed by 4 bases and the J gene end by 4 bases; junction bases not matched to a gene: 5. The CDR3 has 17 residues. Germline V CDR1 and CDR2: MGHRA, YSYEKL. In the original analysis: From reference gene primer amplification, estimates of nucleated cell counts were derived. The protocol was immunoSEQ multiplex PCR, while the TCRdb copy is restricted to in-frame clones and leaves out a portion. That table supplies the V and J calls and clone size; D and trimming were determined from the DNA. The data hold 120,000 or so clones, with 81% observed a single time. Patients at the Seattle site were enrolled during active infection and followed longitudinally.

The genes are TRBV4-1 and TRBJ2-2; 14 nucleotides line up with TRBD2. Sequencing was done on a sample of peripheral blood. The sequence was obtained from a man younger than 40 with COVID-19, enrolled during active disease. The CDR3 DNA reads TGCGCCAGCAGCCGAGGGACTAGCGGGAGTGGCACCGGGGAGCTGTTTTTT. Translating it yields CASSRGTSGSGTGELFF.